This T cell receptor beta chain was recovered during a study of OX40 agonist ivuxolimab in advanced cancers. Points from the study as a whole: On average, CD8+ T cells had more expanded clones than CD4+.

With regard to this clone: Its cognate antigen is unknown.

Looked up from germline, CDR1 is MNHEY and CDR2 is SVGAGI. V shed 2 bases and J shed 2 bases, with 8 bases lying between them. The CDR3 has 14 residues. Clones were sequenced by immunoSEQ multiplex PCR, and TCRdb holds only the in-frame ones, with some missing. This table has tens of thousands of clones, about 90% appearing once. The receptor was derived from an adult with an advanced solid tumor such as melanoma, head and neck, liver or kidney cancer. Here the sequenced sample was CD4+ or CD8+ T cells sorted from blood, taken in a trial of the OX40 agonist ivuxolimab. The chain is built from TRBV6-5 and TRBJ2-3; no firm D call. CDR3 sequence (DNA): TGTGCCAGCAGTTACCGAACGTCCACAGATACGCAGTATTTT. Translation gives CASSYRTSTDTQYF.